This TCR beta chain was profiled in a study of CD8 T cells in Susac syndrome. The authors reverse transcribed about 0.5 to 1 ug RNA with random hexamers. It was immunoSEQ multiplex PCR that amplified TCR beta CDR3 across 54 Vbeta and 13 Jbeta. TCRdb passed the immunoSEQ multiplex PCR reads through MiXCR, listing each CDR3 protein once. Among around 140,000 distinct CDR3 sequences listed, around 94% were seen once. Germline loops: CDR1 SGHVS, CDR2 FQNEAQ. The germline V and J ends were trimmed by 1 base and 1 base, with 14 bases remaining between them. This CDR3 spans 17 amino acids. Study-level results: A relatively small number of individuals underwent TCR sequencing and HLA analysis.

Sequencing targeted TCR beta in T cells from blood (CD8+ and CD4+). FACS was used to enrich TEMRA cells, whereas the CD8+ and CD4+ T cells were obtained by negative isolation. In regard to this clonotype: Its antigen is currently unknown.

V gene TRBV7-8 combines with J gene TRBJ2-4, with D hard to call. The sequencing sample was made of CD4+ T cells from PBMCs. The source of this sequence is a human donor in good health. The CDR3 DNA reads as TGTGCCAGCAGCTTAGTAACCAGCGACCCCGCCAAAAACATTCAGTACTTC. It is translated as CASSLVTSDPAKNIQYF.